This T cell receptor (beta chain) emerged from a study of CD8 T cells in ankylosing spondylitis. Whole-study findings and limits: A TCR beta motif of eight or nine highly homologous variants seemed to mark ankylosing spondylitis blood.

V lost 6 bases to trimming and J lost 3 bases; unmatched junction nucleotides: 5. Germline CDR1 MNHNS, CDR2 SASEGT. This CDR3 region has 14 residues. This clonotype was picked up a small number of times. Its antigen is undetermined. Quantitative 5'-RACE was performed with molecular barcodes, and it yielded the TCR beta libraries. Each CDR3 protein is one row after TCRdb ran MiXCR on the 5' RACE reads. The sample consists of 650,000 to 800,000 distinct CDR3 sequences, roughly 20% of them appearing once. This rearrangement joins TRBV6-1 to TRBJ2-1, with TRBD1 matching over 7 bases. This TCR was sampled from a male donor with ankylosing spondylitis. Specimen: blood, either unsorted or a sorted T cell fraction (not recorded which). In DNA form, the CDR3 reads TGTGCCAGCAGAGCCGGGACAGACTACAATGAGCAGTTCTTC. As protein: CASRAGTDYNEQFF.